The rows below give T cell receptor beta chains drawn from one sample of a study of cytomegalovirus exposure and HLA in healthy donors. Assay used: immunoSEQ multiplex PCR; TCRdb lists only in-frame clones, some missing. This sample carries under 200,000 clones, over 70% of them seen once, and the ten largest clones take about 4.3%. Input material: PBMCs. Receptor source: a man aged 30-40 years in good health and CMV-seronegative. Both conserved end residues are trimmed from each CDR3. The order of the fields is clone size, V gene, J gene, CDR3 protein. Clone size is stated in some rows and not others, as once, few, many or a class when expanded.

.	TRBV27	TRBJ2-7	ASSFQGEYEQY
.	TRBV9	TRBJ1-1	ASSVARTGNTEAF
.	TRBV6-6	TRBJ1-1	ASSYSDRGNTEAF
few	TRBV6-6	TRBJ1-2	ASSMDRVHGYT
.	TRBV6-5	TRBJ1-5	ASSYSREGGQPQH
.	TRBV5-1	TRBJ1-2	ASSPGTLYGYT
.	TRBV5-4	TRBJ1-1	ASRQGNTEAF
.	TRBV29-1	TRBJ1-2	SVPDRGYGYT
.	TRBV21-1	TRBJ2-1	ASSKGGLAGGSSYNEQF
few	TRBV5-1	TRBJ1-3	ASSLGITSSGNTIY
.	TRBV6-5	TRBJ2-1	ASSYTGLAGGNEQF